This T cell receptor beta chain appears in the sequencing data of a study of somatic mutations in cytotoxic T cells in rheumatoid arthritis. Turning to the study itself: Collection of patient blood (30 ml EDTA) took place right after diagnosis, before any treatment. Overall study results and limits: Antigens bound by the expanded CD8+ clones were not identified.

Per the study methods: Published virus-specific TCRB sequences were rarely matched by patient CD8+ clones larger than 1%. Here immunoSEQ multiplex PCR was the method, and the copy in TCRdb shows in-frame clones only, minus some. V, J and clone size reflect that table, while D and trimming were determined from the DNA. The table has some 14,000 clones, 72% seen once. In germline, CDR1 is MNHEY, CDR2 SVGAGI. V gave up 3 bases and J gave up 4 bases, with 15 bases separating them. The CDR3 length is 15 residues. In regard to this clone: Antigen unknown.

The chain combines TRBV6-5 with TRBJ1-2; maybe TRBD1 (5 bases). Sequenced material: CD8+ T cells sorted from blood. The origin of this receptor is an adult with rheumatoid arthritis. The CDR3 protein is CASSYDSGVSYGYTF. Written as DNA, the CDR3 is TGTGCCAGCAGTTATGACAGCGGAGTTAGCTATGGCTACACCTTC.